This paragraph covers one T cell receptor beta chain sequence. Its antigen is unknown. The record originates from a study of cytomegalovirus exposure and HLA in healthy donors. Study-wide context: There were 85 million or so unique TCRs (from HLA-typed donors) in an early data release.

Use of 60 Vbeta and 13 Jbeta primers characterized the PCR. Repertoires were generated with immunoSEQ multiplex PCR, while TCRdb's copy carries only in-frame clones and drops some. There are 55,000 to 85,000 clones in the sample; 55% to 65% occur only once, and approximately 2.9% lies in the top ten. Whole-study findings and limits: There were around 160 TCR beta chains listed as cytomegalovirus-associated. Analyzed later, association rates of TCRs varied across HLA loci, with DRB1 most and HLA-C fewest. Among TCR sequences, most were rare, though some public TCRs appeared in many donors.

Sequencing input: PBMCs. This clonotype was obtained from a woman aged 45-65 years in good health and CMV-seronegative.

CDR3 nucleotides: TGTGCCAGCAGCTCCCGCGGGAGGGCCGGGTACGAGCAGTACTTC. Its protein product is CASSSRGRAGYEQYF. The rearrangement links TRBV5-6 to TRBJ2-7; 9 bases align to TRBD2. CDR3 length: 15 amino acids. J was trimmed by 4 bases and V by 3 bases; bases with no gene match: 8. Germline values: CDR1 SGHDT, CDR2 YYEEEE.